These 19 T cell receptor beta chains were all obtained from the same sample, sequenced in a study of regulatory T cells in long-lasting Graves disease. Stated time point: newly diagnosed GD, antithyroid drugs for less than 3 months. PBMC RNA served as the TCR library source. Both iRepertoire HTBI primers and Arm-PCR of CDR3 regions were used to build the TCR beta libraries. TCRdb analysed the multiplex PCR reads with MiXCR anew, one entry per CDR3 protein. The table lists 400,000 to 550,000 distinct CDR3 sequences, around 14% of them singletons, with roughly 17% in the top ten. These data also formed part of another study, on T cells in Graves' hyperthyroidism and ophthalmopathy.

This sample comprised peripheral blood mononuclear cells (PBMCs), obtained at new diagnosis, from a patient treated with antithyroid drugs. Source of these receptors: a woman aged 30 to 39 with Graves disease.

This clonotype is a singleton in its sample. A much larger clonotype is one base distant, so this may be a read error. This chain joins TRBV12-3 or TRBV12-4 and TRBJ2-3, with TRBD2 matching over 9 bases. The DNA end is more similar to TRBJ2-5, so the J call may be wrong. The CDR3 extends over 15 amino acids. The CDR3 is CASSALAGEMEAQYF. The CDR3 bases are TGTGCCAGCAGCGCCTTAGCGGGGGAGATGGAGGCCCAGTACTTC.

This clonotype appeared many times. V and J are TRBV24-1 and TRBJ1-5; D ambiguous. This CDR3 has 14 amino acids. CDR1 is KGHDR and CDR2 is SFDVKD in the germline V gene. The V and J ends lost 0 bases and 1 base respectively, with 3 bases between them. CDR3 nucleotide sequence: TGTGCCACCAGTGATTTGGTGAGCAATCAGCCCCAGCATTTT. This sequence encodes CATSDLVSNQPQHF.

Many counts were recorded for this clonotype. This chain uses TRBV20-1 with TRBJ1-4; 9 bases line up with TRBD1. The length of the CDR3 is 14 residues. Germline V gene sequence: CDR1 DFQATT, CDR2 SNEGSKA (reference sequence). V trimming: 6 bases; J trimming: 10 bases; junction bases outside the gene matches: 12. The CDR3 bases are TGCAGTGCGCAGGGACAGGGAAACATTGGAAAACTGTTTTTT. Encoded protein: CSAQGQGNIGKLFF.

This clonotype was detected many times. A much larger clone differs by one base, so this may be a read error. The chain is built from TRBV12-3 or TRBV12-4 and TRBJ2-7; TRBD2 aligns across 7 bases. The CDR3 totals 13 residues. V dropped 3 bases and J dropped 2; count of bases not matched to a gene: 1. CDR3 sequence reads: CASSFAGAYEQYF. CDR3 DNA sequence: TGTGCCAGCAGTTTCGCGGGAGCCTACGAGCAGTACTTC.

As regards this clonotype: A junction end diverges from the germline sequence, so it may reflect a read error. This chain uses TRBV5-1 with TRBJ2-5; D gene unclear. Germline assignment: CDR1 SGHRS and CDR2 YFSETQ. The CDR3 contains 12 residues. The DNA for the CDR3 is TGCGCCAGCAGCTTGGTCCAAGGGACCCAGTACTTC. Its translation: CASSLVQGTQYF.

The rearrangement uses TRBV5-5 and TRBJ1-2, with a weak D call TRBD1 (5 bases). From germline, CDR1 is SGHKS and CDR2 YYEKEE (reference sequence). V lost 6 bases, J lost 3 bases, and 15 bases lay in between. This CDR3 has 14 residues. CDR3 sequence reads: CASTGSTGDYGYTF. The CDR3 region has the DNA TGTGCCAGCACCGGTAGTACAGGAGACTATGGCTACACCTTC.

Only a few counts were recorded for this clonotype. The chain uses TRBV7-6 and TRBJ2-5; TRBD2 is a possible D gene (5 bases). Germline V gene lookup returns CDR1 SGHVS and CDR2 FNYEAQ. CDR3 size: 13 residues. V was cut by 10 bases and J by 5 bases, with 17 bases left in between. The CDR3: CAILTPEGETQYF. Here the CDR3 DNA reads TGTGCCATACTAACCCCCGAGGGTGAGACCCAGTACTTC.

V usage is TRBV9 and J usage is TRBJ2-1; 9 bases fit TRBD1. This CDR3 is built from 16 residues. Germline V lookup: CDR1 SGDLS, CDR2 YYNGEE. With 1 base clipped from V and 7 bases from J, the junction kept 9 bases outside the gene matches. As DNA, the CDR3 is TGTGCCAGCAGCGTACCCCAGGGGGACAGGGTTAATGAGCAGTTCTTC. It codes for CASSVPQGDRVNEQFF.

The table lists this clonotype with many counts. The CDR3 region is CASNLRGTTYNEQFF. CDR3 in DNA: TGTGCCAGCAATTTGCGCGGGACTACTTACAATGAGCAGTTCTTC. The chain combines TRBV12-3 or TRBV12-4 with TRBJ2-1; 7 nucleotides match TRBD2. V lost 7 bases and J lost 4; bases outside the gene matches: 10. The CDR3 runs 15 residues.

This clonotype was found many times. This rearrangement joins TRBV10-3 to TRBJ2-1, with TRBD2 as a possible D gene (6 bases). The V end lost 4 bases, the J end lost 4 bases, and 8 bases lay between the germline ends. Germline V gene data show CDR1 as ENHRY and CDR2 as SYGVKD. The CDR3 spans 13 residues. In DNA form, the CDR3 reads TGTGCCATCAGTGCCGGGACTTACAATGAGCAGTTCTTC. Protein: CAISAGTYNEQFF.

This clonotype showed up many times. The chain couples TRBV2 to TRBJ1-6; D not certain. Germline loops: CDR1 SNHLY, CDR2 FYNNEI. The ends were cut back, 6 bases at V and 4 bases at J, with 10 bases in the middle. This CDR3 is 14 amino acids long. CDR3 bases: TGTGCCAGCAGGAACAGAGGGTATAATTCACCCCTCCACTTT. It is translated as CASRNRGYNSPLHF.

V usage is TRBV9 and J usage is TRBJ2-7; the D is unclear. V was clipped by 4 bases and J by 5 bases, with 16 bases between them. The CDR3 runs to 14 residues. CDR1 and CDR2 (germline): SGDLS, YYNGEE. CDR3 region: CASSQDLGPNEQYF. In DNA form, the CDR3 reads TGTGCCAGCAGCCAAGACCTCGGGCCCAACGAGCAGTACTTC.

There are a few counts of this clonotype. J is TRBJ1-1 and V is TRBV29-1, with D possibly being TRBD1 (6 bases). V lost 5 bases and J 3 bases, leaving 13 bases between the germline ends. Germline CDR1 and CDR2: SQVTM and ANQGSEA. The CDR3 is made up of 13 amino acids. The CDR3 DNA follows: TGCAGCGTTCGGGACAAGGGATACACTGAAGCTTTCTTT. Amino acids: CSVRDKGYTEAFF.

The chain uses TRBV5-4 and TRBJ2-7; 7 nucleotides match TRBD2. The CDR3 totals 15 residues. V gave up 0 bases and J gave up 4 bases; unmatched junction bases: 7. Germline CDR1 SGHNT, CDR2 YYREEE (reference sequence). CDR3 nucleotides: TGTGCCAGCAGCTTGGCGGGAGGCATTCCTTACGAGCAGTACTTC. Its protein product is CASSLAGGIPYEQYF.

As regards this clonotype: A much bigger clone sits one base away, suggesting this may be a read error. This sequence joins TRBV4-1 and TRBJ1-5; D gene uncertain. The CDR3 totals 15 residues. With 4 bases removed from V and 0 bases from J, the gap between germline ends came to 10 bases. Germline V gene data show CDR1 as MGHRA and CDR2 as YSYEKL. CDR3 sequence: CASSREEDSNQPQHF. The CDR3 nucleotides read TGCGCCAGCAGCCGAGAGGAAGATAGCAATCAGCCCCAGCATTTT.

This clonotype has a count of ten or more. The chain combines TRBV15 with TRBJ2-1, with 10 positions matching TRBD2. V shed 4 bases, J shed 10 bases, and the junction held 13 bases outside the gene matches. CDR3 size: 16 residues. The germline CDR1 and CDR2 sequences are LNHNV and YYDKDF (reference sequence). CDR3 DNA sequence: TGTGCCACCAGCAAAGTCATCTCTAGCGGGAGAGTGGAGCAGTTCTTC. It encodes CATSKVISSGRVEQFF.

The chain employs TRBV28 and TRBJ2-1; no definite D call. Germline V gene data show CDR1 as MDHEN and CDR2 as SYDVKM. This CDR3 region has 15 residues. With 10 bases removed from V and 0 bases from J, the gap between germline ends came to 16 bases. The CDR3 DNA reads TGTGCCAACAAACGCGCCAGGAGCTCCTACAATGAGCAGTTCTTC. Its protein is CANKRARSSYNEQFF.

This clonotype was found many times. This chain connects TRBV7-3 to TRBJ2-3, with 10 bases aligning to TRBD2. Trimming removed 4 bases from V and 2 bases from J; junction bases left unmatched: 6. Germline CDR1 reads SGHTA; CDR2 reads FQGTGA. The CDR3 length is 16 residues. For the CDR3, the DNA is TGTGCCAGCAGCTCGTCTAGCGGGAGATACACAGATACGCAGTATTTT. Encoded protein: CASSSSSGRYTDTQYF. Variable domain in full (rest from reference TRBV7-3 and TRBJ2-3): GAGVSQTPSNKVTEKGKYVELRCDPISGHTALYWYRQSLGQGPEFLIYFQGTGAADDSGLPNDRFFAVRPEGSVSTLKIQRTERGDSAVYLCASSSSSGRYTDTQYFGPGTRLTVL.

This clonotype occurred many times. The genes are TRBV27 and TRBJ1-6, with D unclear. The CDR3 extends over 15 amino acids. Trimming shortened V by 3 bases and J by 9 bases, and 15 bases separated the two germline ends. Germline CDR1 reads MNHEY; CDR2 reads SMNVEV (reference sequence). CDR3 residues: CASSFDLGAPSPLHF. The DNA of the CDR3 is TGTGCCAGCAGTTTTGATTTGGGAGCCCCTTCACCCCTCCACTTT.